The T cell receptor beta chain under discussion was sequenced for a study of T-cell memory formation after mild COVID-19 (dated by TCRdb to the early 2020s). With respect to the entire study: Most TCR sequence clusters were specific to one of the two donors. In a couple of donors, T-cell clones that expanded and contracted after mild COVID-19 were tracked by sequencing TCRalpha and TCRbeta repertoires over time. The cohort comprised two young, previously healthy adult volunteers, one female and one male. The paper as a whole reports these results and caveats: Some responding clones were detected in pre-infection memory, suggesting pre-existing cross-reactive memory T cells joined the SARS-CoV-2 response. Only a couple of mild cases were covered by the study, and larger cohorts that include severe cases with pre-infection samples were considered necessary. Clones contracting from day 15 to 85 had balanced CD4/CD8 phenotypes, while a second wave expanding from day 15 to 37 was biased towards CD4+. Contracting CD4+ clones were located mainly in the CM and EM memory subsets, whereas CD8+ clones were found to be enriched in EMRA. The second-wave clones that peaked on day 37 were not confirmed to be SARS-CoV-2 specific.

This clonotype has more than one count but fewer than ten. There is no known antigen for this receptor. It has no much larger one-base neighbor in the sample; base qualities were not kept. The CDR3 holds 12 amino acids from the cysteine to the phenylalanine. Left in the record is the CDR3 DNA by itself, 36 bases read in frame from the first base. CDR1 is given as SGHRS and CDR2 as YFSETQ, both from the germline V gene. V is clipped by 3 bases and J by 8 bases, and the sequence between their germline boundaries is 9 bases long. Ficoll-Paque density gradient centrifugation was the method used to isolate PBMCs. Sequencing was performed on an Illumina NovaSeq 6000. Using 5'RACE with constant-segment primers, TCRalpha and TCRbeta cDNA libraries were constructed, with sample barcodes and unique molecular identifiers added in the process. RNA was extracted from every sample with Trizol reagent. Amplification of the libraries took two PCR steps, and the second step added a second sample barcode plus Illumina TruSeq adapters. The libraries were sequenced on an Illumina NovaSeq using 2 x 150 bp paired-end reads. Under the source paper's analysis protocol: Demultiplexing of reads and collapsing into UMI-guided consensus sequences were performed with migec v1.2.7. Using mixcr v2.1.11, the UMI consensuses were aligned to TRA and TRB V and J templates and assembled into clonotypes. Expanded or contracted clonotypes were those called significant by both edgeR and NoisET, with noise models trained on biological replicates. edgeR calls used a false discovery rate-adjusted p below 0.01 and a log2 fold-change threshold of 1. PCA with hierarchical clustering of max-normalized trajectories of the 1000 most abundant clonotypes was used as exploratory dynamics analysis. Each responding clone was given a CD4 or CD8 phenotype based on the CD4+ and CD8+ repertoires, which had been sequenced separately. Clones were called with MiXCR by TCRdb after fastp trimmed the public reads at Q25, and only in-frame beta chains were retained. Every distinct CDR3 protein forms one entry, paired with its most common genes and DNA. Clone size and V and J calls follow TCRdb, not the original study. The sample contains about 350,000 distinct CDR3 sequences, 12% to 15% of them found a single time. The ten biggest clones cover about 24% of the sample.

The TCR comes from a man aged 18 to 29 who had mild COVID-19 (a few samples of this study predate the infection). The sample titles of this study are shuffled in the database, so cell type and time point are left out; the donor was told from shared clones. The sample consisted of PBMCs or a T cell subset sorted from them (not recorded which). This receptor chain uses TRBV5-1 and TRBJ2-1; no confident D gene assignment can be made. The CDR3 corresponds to CASSSGWYEQFF. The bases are TGCGCCAGCAGCTCTGGGTGGTATGAGCAGTTCTTC.